The clone carrying this T cell receptor beta chain was seen more than once but under ten times. Its antigen is unidentified. CDR1 is SGHRS, CDR2 YFSETQ, per germline. V shed 0 bases and J shed 2 bases, with 7 bases lying between them. The CDR3 spans 14 residues. This sample is part of a study of beta chain features in type 1 diabetes. Study in general: No age, gender or cell yield differences were seen between patients and healthy donors.

Sequencing targeted expressed TCRB transcripts, as all isolated RNA had been reverse transcribed. Sequencing of naive, central memory and regulatory T cell samples gave an average of approximately 3.8 million reads. Assay used: immunoSEQ multiplex PCR; TCRdb lists only in-frame clones, some missing. Of hundreds of thousands of clones detected, 10% to 15% appear once; the ten largest clones hold more than 0.015%. Study observations and caveats: Fewer junction insertions and more nucleotide deletions appeared in type 1 diabetes patients. Within patients, naive, central memory and Treg TCRB repertoires seemed more similar than within healthy donors.

Sequencing was carried out using naive CD4+ T cells from blood. This TCR was recovered from a man aged 18-30 years in good health. The chain is built from TRBV5-1 and TRBJ2-3, with D perhaps matching TRBD1 (5 bases). As DNA, the CDR3 is TGCGCCAGCAGCTTGGCAGGGTCCACAGATACGCAGTATTTT. This sequence encodes CASSLAGSTDTQYF.